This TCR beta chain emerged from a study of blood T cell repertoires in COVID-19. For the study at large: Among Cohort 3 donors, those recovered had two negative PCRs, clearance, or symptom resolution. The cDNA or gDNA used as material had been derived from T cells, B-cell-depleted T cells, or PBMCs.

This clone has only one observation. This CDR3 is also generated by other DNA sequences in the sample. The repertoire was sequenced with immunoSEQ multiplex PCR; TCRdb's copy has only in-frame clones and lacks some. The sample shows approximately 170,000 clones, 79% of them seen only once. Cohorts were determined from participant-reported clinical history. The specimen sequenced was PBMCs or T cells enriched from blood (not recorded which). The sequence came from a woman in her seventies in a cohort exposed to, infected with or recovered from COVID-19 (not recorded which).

CDR3 DNA: TGTGCCAGCAGTTCCCGGGGGAGCACAGATACGCAGTATTTT. Encoded protein: CASSSRGSTDTQYF. The V gene is TRBV28, the J gene TRBJ2-3; perhaps TRBD2 as D (6 bases). The germline V gene has CDR1 MDHEN and CDR2 SYDVKM. The CDR3 consists of 14 residues. Trimming left V 4 bases short and J 0 bases short, with 8 bases between.